Each of the 27 T cell receptor beta chains below was sequenced from the same sample in a study of control samples from healthy donors and cancer patients (dated by TCRdb to 2019 to 2021). Library generation was performed with the immunoSEQ multiplex PCR assay. The source is immuneACCESS, and TCRdb retained only in-frame sequences with V and J called. Part of the clones is not carried over; for the studies checked, unresolved V genes explain less than half of this, and the remainder is unexplained. The sample table records around 100,000 clones; around nine tenths of these occur just once. About 18% of the sample goes to the ten largest clones. The material sequenced was PBMCs. Receptors were obtained from a man aged 55 to 69 with lung cancer.

V and J are TRBV7-9 and TRBJ2-7; the match to TRBD2 covers 12 bases. Trimming took 1 base from V and 3 from J; bases not matched to a gene: 1. The CDR3 is 15 residues long. Germline-derived CDR1 and CDR2 are SEHNR and FQNEAQ (reference sequence). The CDR3, as DNA: TGTGCCAGCAGCTTAGGACTAGCGGGAGACTACGAGCAGTACGTC. It is translated as CASSLGLAGDYEQYV.

The CDR3 DNA sequence: TGTGCCAGCAGCCAAGATCGAAGCGGGAGCTCCTACAATGAGCAGTTCTTC. Amino acids: CASSQDRSGSSYNEQFF. The V gene is TRBV3-1 (or the pseudogene TRBV3-2), the J gene TRBJ2-1; 8 positions match TRBD2. V lost 0 bases and J lost 0; bases outside the gene matches: 4. Germline CDR1 reads LGHDT; CDR2 reads YNNKEL (reference sequence). The CDR3 is 17 residues long.

On this clone itself: At one boundary the junction diverges from the germline segment, which might be a read error. V usage is TRBV27 and J usage is TRBJ2-2, with 9 nucleotides matching TRBD2. Germline CDR1 reads MNHEY; CDR2 reads SMNVEV (reference sequence). The CDR3 contains 17 residues. In DNA form, the CDR3 reads TGCCCCACCAGTCCAGAAACGCGGGGGGGCCGGACCGGGGAGCTGTTTTTT. Residues: CPTSPETRGGRTGELFF.

The V gene is TRBV5-1, the J gene TRBJ2-7, with TRBD1 matching 8 bases. The trim removed 0 bases at V and 3 bases at J, leaving 5 bases unmatched. The CDR3 contains 15 residues. CDR1 is SGHRS, CDR2 YFSETQ, per germline. The CDR3 DNA follows: TGCGCCAGCAGCTTGGGGACAGGGCCCAGCTACGAGCAGTACTTC. Amino acid sequence: CASSLGTGPSYEQYF. The whole variable domain, remainder taken from reference TRBV5-1 and TRBJ2-7, is KAGVTQTPRYLIKTRGQQVTLSCSPISGHRSVSWYQQTPGQGLQFLFEYFSETQRNKGNFPGRFSGRQFSNSRSEMNVSTLELGDSALYLCASSLGTGPSYEQYFGPGTRLTVT.

J is TRBJ1-1 and V is TRBV9; possibly TRBD1 for D (5 bases). The V gene lost 4 bases and the J gene lost 4 bases, with 14 bases spanning the gap. This CDR3 has 14 amino acids. Germline CDR1 reads SGDLS; CDR2 reads YYNGEE. This chain's CDR3 is CASSPTGLGTEAFF. DNA of the CDR3: TGTGCCAGCAGCCCAACGGGACTGGGCACTGAAGCTTTCTTT.

This clone has a handful of counts. The sample holds other DNA sequences that translate to the same CDR3. This chain uses TRBV5-1 with TRBJ1-4; D is unresolved. CDR3 length equals 13 residues. CDR1 is SGHRS, CDR2 YFSETQ, per germline. V was cut by 2 bases and J by 0 bases, with 2 bases left in between. The chain's CDR3 is CASSLTTNEKLFF. The CDR3 region has the DNA TGCGCCAGCAGCTTAACAACTAATGAAAAACTGTTTTTT.

V usage is TRBV3-1 (or the pseudogene TRBV3-2) and J usage is TRBJ2-1; D gene unclear. The CDR3 loop spans 14 amino acids. CDR1 is LGHDT and CDR2 is YNNKEL in the germline V gene (reference sequence). Trimming cost V 0 bases and J 14 bases, with 17 bases left between them. The DNA of the CDR3 is TGTGCCAGCAGCCAAGAAGGAGTTGTCGGGTCGAAGTTCTTC. Amino acid sequence: CASSQEGVVGSKFF.

J is TRBJ1-1 and V is TRBV6-5, with D possibly matching TRBD1 (6 bases). The CDR3 length is 14 residues. Germline assignment: CDR1 MNHEY and CDR2 SVGAGI. Trimming left V 0 bases short and J 4 bases short, with 9 bases between. This CDR3 reads CASSYSTGSTEAFF. In DNA form, the CDR3 reads TGTGCCAGCAGTTACTCAACAGGGAGCACTGAAGCTTTCTTT.

This clone appeared a single time. The chain combines TRBV5-1 with TRBJ1-6, with TRBD1 identical over 7 bases. V shed 2 bases, J shed 6 bases, and the junction held 2 bases outside the gene matches. The CDR3 sequence is 14 residues long. CDR1 SGHRS and CDR2 YFSETQ come from the germline V gene. CDR3 in DNA: TGCGCCAGCAGCTTTACAGGGGTTAATTCACCCCTCCACTTT. Translated: CASSFTGVNSPLHF.

The rearrangement joins TRBV30 to TRBJ2-4; D call uncertain. The CDR3 length is 15 residues. The germline V gene encodes CDR1 GTSNPN and CDR2 SVGIG (reference sequence). The V and J ends lost 1 base and 0 bases respectively, with 10 bases between them. CDR3 sequence (DNA): TGTGCCTGGAGTGAAGGACCTGCAGCCAAAAACATTCAGTACTTC. It is translated as CAWSEGPAAKNIQYF.

This chain joins TRBV12-5 and TRBJ2-4, with D hard to call. Trimming stripped 0 bases from V and 0 bases from J, with 18 bases between. Germline assignment: CDR1 LGHNT and CDR2 FRNRAP. The CDR3 covers 19 residues. The CDR3 coding sequence is TGTGCTAGTGGTTTGGTACCGGACGGAACTCGGATAGCCAAAAACATTCAGTACTTC. This translates into CASGLVPDGTRIAKNIQYF.

The chain carries TRBV5-4 and TRBJ2-3; 7 bases agree with TRBD2. The V gene end was trimmed by 2 bases and the J gene end by 0 bases; junction bases not matched to a gene: 3. The CDR3 loop spans 15 amino acids. Germline-derived CDR1 and CDR2 are SGHNT and YYREEE (reference sequence). CDR3 protein: CASSFGRGSTDTQYF. In DNA form, the CDR3 reads TGTGCCAGCAGCTTTGGGCGGGGGAGCACAGATACGCAGTATTTT. The entire variable domain, with the rest obtained from reference TRBV5-4 and TRBJ2-3, is as follows: ETGVTQSPTHLIKTRGQQVTLRCSSQSGHNTVSWYQQALGQGPQFIFQYYREEENGRGNFPPRFSGLQFPNYSSELNVNALELDDSALYLCASSFGRGSTDTQYFGPGTRLTVL.

The chain recombines TRBV6-5 with TRBJ1-6; D ambiguous. Trimming shortened V by 0 bases and J by 8 bases, and 5 bases separated the two germline ends. Germline V lookup: CDR1 MNHEY, CDR2 SVGAGI. The CDR3 covers 13 residues. CDR3 loop: CASSYSGDSPLHF. In DNA, the CDR3 is TGTGCCAGCAGTTACTCTGGGGATTCACCCCTCCACTTT.

The CDR3 is CASSYSKWVSNQPQHF. The CDR3 region has the DNA TGTGCCAGCAGTTACTCTAAGTGGGTAAGCAATCAGCCCCAGCATTTT. The chain couples TRBV6-6 to TRBJ1-5; D unclear. Trimming took off 0 bases at V and 1 base at J, with 10 bases between the two ends. The CDR3 runs to 16 residues. The V gene's germline CDR1 is MNHNY and CDR2 SVGAGI (reference sequence).

The J gene is TRBJ2-5, the V gene TRBV5-4; D is possibly TRBD1 or TRBD2 (5 bases each). Germline CDR1 SGHNT, CDR2 YYREEE (reference sequence). V lost 4 bases, J lost 4 bases, and 17 bases lay in between. This CDR3 is built from 15 residues. DNA for the CDR3: TGTGCCAGCAGCCCTACGTTGGGGGTCGGAGAGACCCAGTACTTC. Its protein product is CASSPTLGVGETQYF. Variable domain in full (rest from reference TRBV5-4 and TRBJ2-5): ETGVTQSPTHLIKTRGQQVTLRCSSQSGHNTVSWYQQALGQGPQFIFQYYREEENGRGNFPPRFSGLQFPNYSSELNVNALELDDSALYLCASSPTLGVGETQYFGPGTRLLVL.

This chain joins TRBV10-3 and TRBJ2-5, with a tentative D call TRBD1 (6 bases). Germline lookup yields CDR1 ENHRY and CDR2 SYGVKD. Trimming removed 6 bases from V and 5 bases from J, with 16 bases in between. The CDR3 is 14 residues long. The CDR3 loop reads CAISRTAEAETQYF. The DNA of the CDR3 is TGTGCCATCAGCCGGACAGCCGAAGCGGAGACCCAGTACTTC.

V gene TRBV6-5 combines with J gene TRBJ2-7; D call uncertain. V was cut by 0 bases and J by 3 bases, with 12 bases left in between. The CDR3 has 15 residues. The germline V gene has CDR1 MNHEY and CDR2 SVGAGI. CDR3 protein: CASSYSGYGNYEQYF. The DNA for the CDR3 is TGTGCCAGCAGTTACTCGGGGTATGGGAACTACGAGCAGTACTTC.

This chain uses TRBV18 with TRBJ1-3; 7 bases are shared with TRBD1. Germline CDR1 is KGHSH and CDR2 is LQKENI. V lost 6 bases to trimming and J lost 3 bases; unmatched junction nucleotides: 11. The CDR3 consists of 16 residues. The CDR3 DNA follows: TGTGCCAGCTCCCGGACAGGTCCCGAGGGTGGAAACACCATATATTTT. Amino acid sequence: CASSRTGPEGGNTIYF.

This chain links TRBV6-4 with TRBJ2-3; 9 nucleotides align to TRBD1. With V trimmed by 8 bases and J by 2 bases, 11 bases remained unmatched. This CDR3 has 16 amino acids. Germline lookup yields CDR1 MRHNA and CDR2 SNTAGT. The chain's CDR3 is CASSSGQGIFTDTQYF. The CDR3 DNA follows: TGTGCCAGCTCATCGGGACAGGGTATTTTCACAGATACGCAGTATTTT.

V usage is TRBV7-9 and J usage is TRBJ2-3, with 8 bases aligning to TRBD1. Germline V CDR1 and CDR2: SEHNR, FQNEAQ (reference sequence). The CDR3 has 16 amino acids. With V trimmed by 2 bases and J by 2 bases, 6 bases remained unmatched. CDR3 nucleotides: TGTGCCAGCAGCTTACGAGGGACAGGAAACACAGATACGCAGTATTTT. Amino acid sequence: CASSLRGTGNTDTQYF.

This clone was recorded once. The chain links TRBV19 to TRBJ1-5, with a weak D call TRBD1 (6 bases). V lost 5 bases and J 1 base, leaving 12 bases between the germline ends. The CDR3 loop spans 15 amino acids. The germline V gene encodes CDR1 LNHDA and CDR2 SQIVND (reference sequence). In nucleotides, the CDR3 is TGTGCCAGTAGTTGGACGGGGGGCAGCAATCAGCCCCAGCATTTT. Residues: CASSWTGGSNQPQHF.

The chain recombines TRBV18 with TRBJ1-1; D ambiguous. Looked up from germline, CDR1 is KGHSH and CDR2 is LQKENI. The CDR3 spans 16 residues. Between the trimmed V and J ends, which lost 0 bases and 1 base, there was a span of 12 bases. For the CDR3, the DNA is TGTGCCAGCTCACCACCGGGCTCGCAGAAGAACACTGAAGCTTTCTTT. It codes for CASSPPGSQKNTEAFF.

Written as DNA, the CDR3 is TGTGCCAGTGAGACAGGACCGAACTATGGCTACACCTTC. Its protein product is CASETGPNYGYTF. This chain connects TRBV6-5 to TRBJ1-2; perhaps TRBD1 as D (6 bases). V was trimmed by 9 bases and J by 2 bases, leaving 13 bases between them. Germline V CDR1 and CDR2: MNHEY, SVGAGI. The CDR3 spans 13 residues.

This chain joins TRBV5-6 and TRBJ1-1; weak D call: TRBD1 (6 bases). This CDR3 contains 17 residues. V lost 6 bases to trimming and J lost 0 bases, with 21 bases between them. Germline lookup yields CDR1 SGHDT and CDR2 YYEEEE. This CDR3 reads CASTRGGRATLNTEAFF. CDR3 DNA: TGTGCCAGCACCCGGGGGGGCAGGGCGACTTTGAACACTGAAGCTTTCTTT.

V and J are TRBV5-4 and TRBJ1-3; tentatively, D is TRBD1 (6 bases). V was trimmed by 1 base and J by 3 bases, leaving 14 bases between them. This CDR3 is built from 16 residues. The germline V gene encodes CDR1 SGHNT and CDR2 YYREEE (reference sequence). CDR3 amino acids: CASSLPKQGRGNTIYF. DNA for the CDR3: TGTGCCAGCAGCTTGCCTAAACAGGGCCGTGGAAACACCATATATTTT. The full variable domain, completed using reference TRBV5-4 and TRBJ1-3, is ETGVTQSPTHLIKTRGQQVTLRCSSQSGHNTVSWYQQALGQGPQFIFQYYREEENGRGNFPPRFSGLQFPNYSSELNVNALELDDSALYLCASSLPKQGRGNTIYFGEGSWLTVV.

This clone was recorded a few times. The V and J genes are TRBV6-5 and TRBJ2-2; 7 bases fit TRBD2. CDR1 MNHEY and CDR2 SVGAGI come from the germline V gene. The junction had 9 bases not matched to a gene; V was cut back by 6 bases and J by 5 bases. This CDR3 region has 15 residues. This CDR3 is CASRTGGSGTGELFF. The CDR3 DNA reads as TGTGCCAGCAGAACCGGGGGGAGTGGGACCGGGGAGCTGTTTTTT.

This rearrangement joins TRBV11-2 to TRBJ1-3; possibly TRBD1 for D (5 bases). CDR1 is SGHAT, CDR2 FQNNGV, per germline. Trimming pared 7 bases from V and 8 bases from J, leaving 15 bases between. There are 13 residues in the CDR3. The CDR3 spells CASTRDYSDTIYF. CDR3 in DNA: TGTGCCAGCACCCGGGACTACTCGGACACCATATATTTT.